Presented here are 19 T cell receptor beta chains from one specimen sequenced in a study of vaccination effects on CD4 cells after COVID-19. Their target antigens are unknown. Around day 10 of culture, CD4+ T cells were separated out. Every participant took two doses of the BNT162b2 or mRNA-1273 vaccine. The protocol was immunoSEQ multiplex PCR, while the TCRdb copy is restricted to in-frame clones and leaves out a portion. In the table there are more than 55,000 clones, around 84% of which are singletons. Sequenced material: CD4+ T cells from PBMCs cultured without peptide, taken after COVID-19 vaccination. The receptors were gathered from a human donor who received a COVID-19 vaccine.

The genes are TRBV4-1 and TRBJ2-7, with 7 bases matching TRBD2. This CDR3 has 17 residues. CDR1 and CDR2 (germline): MGHRA, YSYEKL. V was clipped by 3 bases and J by 7 bases; unmatched bases: 18. CDR3 residues: CASSHIWGGEGGREQYF. Written as DNA, the CDR3 is TGCGCCAGCAGCCACATTTGGGGTGGGGAGGGAGGGCGGGAGCAGTACTTC.

This chain connects TRBV28 to TRBJ1-6; 11 nucleotides match TRBD1. Germline V lookup: CDR1 MDHEN, CDR2 SYDVKM. The CDR3 extends over 15 amino acids. Germline trimming cut 8 bases from V and 10 bases from J; bases unmatched to any gene: 10. The CDR3 nucleotides are TGTGCCAGCTCCCCGGCGGGACAGGGGGGATCACCCCTCCACTTT. Translated, it gives CASSPAGQGGSPLHF.

This clone was observed a single time. The rearrangement links TRBV28 to TRBJ2-1; 14 bases align to TRBD2. CDR1 and CDR2 (germline): MDHEN, SYDVKM. With 6 bases clipped from V and 7 bases from J, the junction kept 5 bases outside the gene matches. This CDR3 contains 15 residues. The CDR3: CASSGGLAGENEQFF. CDR3 nucleotides: TGTGCCAGCAGCGGGGGACTAGCGGGGGAGAATGAGCAGTTCTTC.

V usage is TRBV15 and J usage is TRBJ1-1, with a weak D call TRBD1 (6 bases). The germline gives CDR1 LNHNV, CDR2 YYDKDF (reference sequence). V dropped 0 bases and J dropped 1 base, with 9 bases sitting between them. The CDR3 totals 15 residues. The CDR3 sequence: CATSRDYRENTEAFF. CDR3 coding DNA: TGTGCCACCAGCAGAGACTACAGGGAGAACACTGAAGCTTTCTTT.

This chain uses TRBV7-2 with TRBJ2-5; D call uncertain. This CDR3 region has 14 residues. The V end was cut by 2 bases, the J end by 1 base, with 8 bases between. Looked up from germline, CDR1 is SGHTA and CDR2 is FQGNSA. The CDR3 nucleotides read TGTGCCAGCAGCTTAACGGCAGCCCAAGAGACCCAGTACTTC. Encoded protein: CASSLTAAQETQYF. The full variable domain, with the rest looked up from reference TRBV7-2 and TRBJ2-5, is GAGVSQSPSNKVTEKGKDVELRCDPISGHTALYWYRQSLGQGLEFLIYFQGNSAPDKSGLPSDRFSAERTGGSVSTLTIQRTQQEDSAVYLCASSLTAAQETQYFGPGTRLLVL.

The gene calls are TRBV3-1 (or the pseudogene TRBV3-2) and TRBJ1-2, with D unclear. Per the germline V gene, CDR1 is LGHDT and CDR2 is YNNKEL (reference sequence). This CDR3 has 13 residues. The V and J ends lost 4 bases and 7 bases respectively, with 13 bases between them. This CDR3 is CASSPLLWAGYTF. CDR3 DNA sequence: TGTGCCAGCAGCCCCCTCCTATGGGCTGGCTACACCTTC.

This clone occurred once. The rearrangement joins TRBV5-6 to TRBJ2-1; TRBD1 matches at 7 bases. With V trimmed by 0 bases and J by 0 bases, 9 bases remained unmatched. The CDR3 sequence is 18 residues long. Per the germline V gene, CDR1 is SGHDT and CDR2 is YYEEEE. The CDR3 nucleotides read TGTGCCAGCAGCTTGGGCACAGGGGCAAGGAGCTCCTACAATGAGCAGTTCTTC. This gives the protein CASSLGTGARSSYNEQFF. The whole variable domain, filled in from reference TRBV5-6 and TRBJ2-1, reads DAGVTQSPTHLIKTRGQQVTLRCSPKSGHDTVSWYQQALGQGPQFIFQYYEEEERQRGNFPDRFSGHQFPNYSSELNVNALLLGDSALYLCASSLGTGARSSYNEQFFGPGTRLTVL.

The table lists this clone with a count of one. The chain carries TRBV9 and TRBJ2-7; D is possibly TRBD2 (6 bases). From germline, CDR1 is SGDLS and CDR2 YYNGEE. The length of the CDR3 is 14 residues. Trimming left V 0 bases short and J 4 bases short, with 11 bases between. CDR3 amino acids: CASSVDSGTYEQYF. As DNA, the CDR3 is TGTGCCAGCAGCGTAGATAGCGGAACTTACGAGCAGTACTTC.

This chain connects TRBV28 to TRBJ1-2, with a weak D call TRBD1 (6 bases). This CDR3 is 15 amino acids long. From germline, CDR1 is MDHEN and CDR2 SYDVKM. V was clipped by 6 bases and J by 3 bases, with 17 bases between them. The CDR3 loop reads CASSTGRGGYYGYTF. The CDR3 DNA reads as TGTGCCAGCAGCACTGGCAGGGGAGGGTACTATGGCTACACCTTC.

This CDR3 reads CASSGQGGVYGYTF. CDR3 DNA: TGTGCCAGCAGTGGACAGGGAGGAGTCTATGGCTACACCTTC. The rearrangement joins TRBV2 to TRBJ1-2; 7 bases line up with TRBD1. Germline CDR1 reads SNHLY; CDR2 reads FYNNEI. The trim removed 4 bases at V and 4 bases at J, leaving 6 bases unmatched. The CDR3 extends over 14 amino acids.

The chain is built from TRBV7-9 and TRBJ2-7; 10 bases fit TRBD1. The CDR3 is 14 amino acids. Losses at the gene ends were 7 bases for V and 4 bases for J; bases not matched to a gene: 7. In germline, CDR1 is SEHNR, CDR2 FQNEAQ (reference sequence). CDR3 in amino acids: CASTSDRGLYEQYF. For the CDR3, the DNA is TGTGCCAGCACCTCCGACAGGGGGCTGTACGAGCAGTACTTC. Combining the CDR3 with reference TRBV7-9 and TRBJ2-7 gives the whole variable domain DTGVSQNPRHKITKRGQNVTFRCDPISEHNRLYWYRQTLGQGPEFLTYFQNEAQLEKSRLLSDRFSAERPKGSFSTLEIQRTEQGDSAMYLCASTSDRGLYEQYFGPGTRLTVT.

The rearrangement uses TRBV28 and TRBJ2-7, with D perhaps matching TRBD1 or TRBD2 (5 bases each). The germline V and J ends were trimmed by 6 bases and 0 bases, with 15 bases remaining between them. From germline, CDR1 is MDHEN and CDR2 SYDVKM. The CDR3 has 15 amino acids. CDR3 amino acids: CASRGTGKSSYEQYF. For the CDR3, the DNA is TGTGCCAGCAGGGGGACGGGGAAAAGCTCCTACGAGCAGTACTTC.

This clone was found a few times. CDR3 residues: CASSLRSQANGYTF. The CDR3 DNA follows: TGTGCCAGCAGTCTACGATCCCAGGCTAATGGCTACACCTTC. V usage is TRBV27 and J usage is TRBJ1-2; D is ambiguous. CDR3 size: 14 residues. V was clipped by 5 bases and J by 6 bases, with 16 bases between them. The V gene's germline CDR1 is MNHEY and CDR2 SMNVEV (reference sequence).

The V and J genes are TRBV2 and TRBJ1-6, with D possibly being TRBD1 (5 bases). The germline V and J ends were trimmed by 6 bases and 7 bases, with 19 bases remaining between them. CDR3 length: 16 residues. Germline V gene sequence: CDR1 SNHLY, CDR2 FYNNEI. CDR3 in DNA: TGTGCCAGCAGCAGGGACGGAGCGAATTTGAATTCACCCCTCCACTTT. It specifies CASSRDGANLNSPLHF.

The V and J genes are TRBV5-1 and TRBJ2-3; 7 nucleotides align to TRBD1. This CDR3 comprises 14 residues. Trimming removed 4 bases from V and 4 bases from J; junction bases left unmatched: 6. In germline, CDR1 is SGHRS, CDR2 YFSETQ. The CDR3 loop is CASSGRGSADTQYF. CDR3 coding DNA: TGCGCCAGCAGCGGCAGGGGGTCCGCAGATACGCAGTATTTT.

Here the CDR3 reads CASSPGAGSESYEQYF. The CDR3 DNA is TGTGCCAGCAGCCCTGGCGCGGGGTCAGAATCCTACGAGCAGTACTTC. The chain employs TRBV5-8 and TRBJ2-7; possible D gene TRBD2, 6 bases. The V gene's germline CDR1 is SGHTS and CDR2 YDEGEE. V dropped 4 bases and J dropped 1 base, with 18 bases sitting between them. This CDR3 region has 16 residues.

The genes are TRBV2 and TRBJ1-2; TRBD1 might be the D (5 bases). Germline CDR1 is SNHLY and CDR2 is FYNNEI. There are 12 residues in the CDR3. V lost 2 bases, J lost 8 bases, and 9 bases lay in between. DNA for the CDR3: TGTGCCAGCAGTGAAACTCGGGGGGGCTACACCTTC. It yields the protein CASSETRGGYTF.

The chain employs TRBV6-5 and TRBJ1-1; D may be TRBD1 (6 bases). The CDR3 is 14 amino acids. Germline-derived CDR1 and CDR2 are MNHEY and SVGAGI. Trimming took 0 bases from V and 8 from J, leaving 13 bases between them. The DNA of the CDR3 is TGTGCCAGCAGTTACTCTCGGGGGGCGGGAGAAGCTTTCTTT. It yields the protein CASSYSRGAGEAFF.

The chain uses TRBV5-1 and TRBJ1-2; D perhaps matches TRBD1 (5 bases). Germline V gene data show CDR1 as SGHRS and CDR2 as YFSETQ. The CDR3 runs to 17 residues. Trimming cost V 7 bases and J 6 bases, with 28 bases left between them. CDR3 residues: CASSLGDSLTLLDGYTF. Here the CDR3 DNA reads TGCGCCAGCTCACTCGGAGACAGTCTCACCCTTTTAGATGGCTACACCTTC. Based on the CDR3 plus reference TRBV5-1 and TRBJ1-2, the full variable domain is KAGVTQTPRYLIKTRGQQVTLSCSPISGHRSVSWYQQTPGQGLQFLFEYFSETQRNKGNFPGRFSGRQFSNSRSEMNVSTLELGDSALYLCASSLGDSLTLLDGYTFGSGTRLTVV.